This T cell receptor beta chain was recorded in a study of shared clonotypes between healthy human individuals. Study in general: CD4 naive and CD4 memory each took three plates per donor, while CD8 naive took two and CD8 memory one. Study-level results: It was the non-shared clonotypes that had lower generation probabilities than clonotypes shared by all four donors.

The length of the CDR3 is 16 residues. The authors' processing: From ImmunoSEQ came sequences covering only the junction and carrying no quality scores, so filtering differed. Using immunoSEQ multiplex PCR, the repertoire was profiled, and TCRdb retains in-frame clones only, with some absent. V, J and clone size are taken as reported in that table, and D and trimming were inferred from the DNA itself. The data show 330,000 or so clones, around two thirds seen once. This clone was observed a few times. Antigen: not known. Sequenced input: memory CD4+ T cells sorted from blood. This sample's subset: CD45RA-negative fraction. The chain recombines TRBV21-1 with TRBJ2-7. TRBV21-1 is a known pseudogene. The sequence was collected from a man between 25 and 39 years old in good health. The CDR3 here is CASSIRTGPSPTEQYF. The CDR3 nucleotides are TGTGCCAGCAGCATTAGGACCGGACCGTCGCCAACGGAGCAGTACTTC.